Described below is a single TCR beta chain sequence and its context. These data belong to a study of blood T cell repertoires in COVID-19. As processed by the authors: Estimation of nucleated cell counts relied on the amplification of reference gene primers. Generated by immunoSEQ multiplex PCR, the TCRdb table keeps only in-frame clones and is missing some. V and J calls and clone size are those listed in that table; D and trimming were worked out from the DNA. The sample yields 200,000 to 250,000 clones, roughly 84% seen once. Germline V gene data show CDR1 as LNHDA and CDR2 as SQIVND (reference sequence). Trimming cost V 3 bases and J 1 base, with 12 bases left between them. The CDR3 contains 15 residues.

The chain has TRBV19 and TRBJ1-2; weak D call: TRBD1 (6 bases). Sequencing was done on a sample of peripheral blood. This sequence originates from a woman aged 80 or older with COVID-19, enrolled during active disease. The CDR3 loop is CASSMRGNFNYGYTF. CDR3 nucleotide sequence: TGTGCCAGTAGTATGAGGGGGAACTTTAACTATGGCTACACCTTC.